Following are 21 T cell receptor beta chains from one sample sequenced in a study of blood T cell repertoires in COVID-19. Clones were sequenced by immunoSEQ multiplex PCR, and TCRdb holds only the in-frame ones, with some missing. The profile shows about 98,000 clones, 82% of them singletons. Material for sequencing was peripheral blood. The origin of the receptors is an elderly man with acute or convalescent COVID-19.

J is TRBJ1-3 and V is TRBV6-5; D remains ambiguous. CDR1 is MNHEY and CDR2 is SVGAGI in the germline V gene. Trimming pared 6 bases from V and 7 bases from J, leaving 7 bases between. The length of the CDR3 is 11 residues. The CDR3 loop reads CASRFRNTIYF. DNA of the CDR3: TGTGCCAGCAGATTCAGGAACACCATATATTTT.

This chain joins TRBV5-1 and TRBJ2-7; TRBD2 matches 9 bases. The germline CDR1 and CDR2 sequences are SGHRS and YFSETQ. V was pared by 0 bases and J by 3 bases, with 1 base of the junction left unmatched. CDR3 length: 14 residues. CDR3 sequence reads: CASSLALAGYEQYF. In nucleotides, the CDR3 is TGCGCCAGCAGCTTGGCACTAGCGGGCTACGAGCAGTACTTC.

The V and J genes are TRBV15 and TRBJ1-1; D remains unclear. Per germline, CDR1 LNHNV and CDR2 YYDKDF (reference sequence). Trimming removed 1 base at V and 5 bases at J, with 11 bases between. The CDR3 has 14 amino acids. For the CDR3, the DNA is TGTGCCACCAGCAGAGGATACAGTATTACTGAAGCTTTCTTT. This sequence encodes CATSRGYSITEAFF.

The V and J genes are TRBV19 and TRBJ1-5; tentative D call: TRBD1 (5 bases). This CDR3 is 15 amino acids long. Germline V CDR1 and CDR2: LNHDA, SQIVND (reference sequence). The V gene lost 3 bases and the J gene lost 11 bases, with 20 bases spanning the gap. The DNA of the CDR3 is TGTGCCAGTAGTATGCAAGTTGTGAGGACAACGGCCCAGCATTTT. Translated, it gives CASSMQVVRTTAQHF. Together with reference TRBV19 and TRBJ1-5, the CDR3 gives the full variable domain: DGGITQSPKYLFRKEGQNVTLSCEQNLNHDAMYWYRQDPGQGLRLIYYSQIVNDFQKGDIAEGYSVSREKKESFPLTVTSAQKNPTAFYLCASSMQVVRTTAQHFGDGTRLSIL.

Here the CDR3 DNA reads TGTGCCAGCTCACCAGGACAGTTTAACACTGAAGCTTTCTTT. It specifies CASSPGQFNTEAFF. The rearrangement links TRBV18 to TRBJ1-1; possibly TRBD1 for D (6 bases). The CDR3 is 14 residues long. The germline V gene has CDR1 KGHSH and CDR2 LQKENI. V lost 2 bases and J lost 2, with 9 bases in between.

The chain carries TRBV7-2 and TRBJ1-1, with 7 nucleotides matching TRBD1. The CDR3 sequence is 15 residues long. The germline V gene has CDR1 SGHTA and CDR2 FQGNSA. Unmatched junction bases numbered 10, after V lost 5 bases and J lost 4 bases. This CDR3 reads CASSPWTGGVTEAFF. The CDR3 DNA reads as TGTGCCAGCAGCCCCTGGACAGGAGGGGTCACTGAAGCTTTCTTT.

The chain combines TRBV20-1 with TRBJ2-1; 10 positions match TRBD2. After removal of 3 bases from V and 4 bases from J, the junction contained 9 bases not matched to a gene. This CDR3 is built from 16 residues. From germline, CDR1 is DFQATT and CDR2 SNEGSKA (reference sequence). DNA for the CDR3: TGCAGTGCTAGTCCCCTCCAAGCGGGGGGGTACAATGAGCAGTTCTTC. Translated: CSASPLQAGGYNEQFF.

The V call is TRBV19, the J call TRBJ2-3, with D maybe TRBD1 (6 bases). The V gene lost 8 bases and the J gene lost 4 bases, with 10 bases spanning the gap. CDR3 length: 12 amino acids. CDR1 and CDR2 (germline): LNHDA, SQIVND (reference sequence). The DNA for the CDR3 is TGTGCCAGTGCGACAGGTTCAGATACGCAGTATTTT. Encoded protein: CASATGSDTQYF.

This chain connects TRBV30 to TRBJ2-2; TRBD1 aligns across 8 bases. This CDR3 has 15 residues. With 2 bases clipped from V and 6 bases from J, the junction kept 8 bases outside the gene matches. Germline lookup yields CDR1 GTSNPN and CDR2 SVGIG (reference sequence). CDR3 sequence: CAWSSGDRIAGELFF. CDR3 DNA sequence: TGTGCCTGGAGTTCCGGGGACAGGATCGCCGGGGAGCTGTTTTTT.

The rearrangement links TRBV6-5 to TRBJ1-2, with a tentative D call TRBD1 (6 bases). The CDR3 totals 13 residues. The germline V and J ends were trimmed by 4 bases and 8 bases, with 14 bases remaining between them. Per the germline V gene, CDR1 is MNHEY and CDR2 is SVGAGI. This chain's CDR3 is CASSFRGSSGYTF. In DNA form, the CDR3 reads TGTGCCAGCAGTTTTAGGGGGTCCTCGGGCTACACCTTC.

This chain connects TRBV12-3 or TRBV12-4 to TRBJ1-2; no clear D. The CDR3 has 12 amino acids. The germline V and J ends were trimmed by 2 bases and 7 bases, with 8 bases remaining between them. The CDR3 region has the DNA TGTGCCAGCAGTTTACGGGGATTTGGCTACACCTTC. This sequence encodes CASSLRGFGYTF.

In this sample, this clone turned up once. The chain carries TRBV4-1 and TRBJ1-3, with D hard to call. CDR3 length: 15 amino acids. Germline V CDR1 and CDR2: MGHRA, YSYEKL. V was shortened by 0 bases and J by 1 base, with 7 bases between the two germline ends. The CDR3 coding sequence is TGCGCCAGCAGCCAAGACAGGCTTTCTGGAAACACCATATATTTT. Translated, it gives CASSQDRLSGNTIYF.

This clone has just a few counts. This CDR3 reads CASSQDRGRRDEQFF. The CDR3 nucleotides read TGCGCCAGCAGCCAAGATCGGGGGAGAAGGGATGAGCAGTTCTTC. V is TRBV4-1 and J is TRBJ2-1, with D possibly TRBD2 on 6 matching bases. Germline V lookup: CDR1 MGHRA, CDR2 YSYEKL. The CDR3 is 15 amino acids. Trimming took off 0 bases at V and 8 bases at J, with 14 bases between the two ends.

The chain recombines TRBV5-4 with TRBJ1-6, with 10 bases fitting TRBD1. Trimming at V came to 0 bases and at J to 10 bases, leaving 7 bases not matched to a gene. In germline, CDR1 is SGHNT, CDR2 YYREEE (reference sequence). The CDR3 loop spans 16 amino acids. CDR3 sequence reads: CASSLALTGGRSPLHF. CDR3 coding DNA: TGTGCCAGCAGCTTGGCTTTGACAGGGGGCAGGTCACCCCTCCACTTT. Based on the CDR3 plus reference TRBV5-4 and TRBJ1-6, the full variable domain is ETGVTQSPTHLIKTRGQQVTLRCSSQSGHNTVSWYQQALGQGPQFIFQYYREEENGRGNFPPRFSGLQFPNYSSELNVNALELDDSALYLCASSLALTGGRSPLHFGNGTRLTVT.

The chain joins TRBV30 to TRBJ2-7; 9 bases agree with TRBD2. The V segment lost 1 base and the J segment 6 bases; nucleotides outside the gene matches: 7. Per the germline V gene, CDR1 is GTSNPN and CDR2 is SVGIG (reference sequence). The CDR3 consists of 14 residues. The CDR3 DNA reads TGTGCCTGGAGTGCTCTAGCGGGACTGGGCGAGCAGTACTTC. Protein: CAWSALAGLGEQYF.

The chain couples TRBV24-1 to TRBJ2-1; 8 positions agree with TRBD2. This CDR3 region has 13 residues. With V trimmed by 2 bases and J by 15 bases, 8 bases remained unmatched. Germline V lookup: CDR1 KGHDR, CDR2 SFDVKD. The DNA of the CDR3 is TGTGCCACCAGTGATTCTCCGGGACTAGAGACGTTCTTC. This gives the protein CATSDSPGLETFF.

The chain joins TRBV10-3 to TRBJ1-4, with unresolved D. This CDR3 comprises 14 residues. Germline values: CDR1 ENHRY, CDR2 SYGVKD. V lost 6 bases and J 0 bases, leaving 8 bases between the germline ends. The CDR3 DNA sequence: TGTGCCATCAGCGCAGGAACAACTAATGAAAAACTGTTTTTT. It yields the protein CAISAGTTNEKLFF.

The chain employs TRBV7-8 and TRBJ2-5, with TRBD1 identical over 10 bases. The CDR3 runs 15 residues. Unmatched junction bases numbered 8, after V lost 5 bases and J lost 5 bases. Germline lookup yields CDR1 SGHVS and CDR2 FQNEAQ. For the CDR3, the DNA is TGTGCCAGCAGCCAAGACAGGGGGCAGCGGGAGACCCAGTACTTC. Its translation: CASSQDRGQRETQYF.

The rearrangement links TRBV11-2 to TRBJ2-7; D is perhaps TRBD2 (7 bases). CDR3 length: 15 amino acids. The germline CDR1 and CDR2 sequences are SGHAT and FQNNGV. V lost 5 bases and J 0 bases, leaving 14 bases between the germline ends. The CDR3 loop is CASSPRGATSYEQYF. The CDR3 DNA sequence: TGTGCCAGCAGCCCCCGGGGGGCTACCTCCTACGAGCAGTACTTC.

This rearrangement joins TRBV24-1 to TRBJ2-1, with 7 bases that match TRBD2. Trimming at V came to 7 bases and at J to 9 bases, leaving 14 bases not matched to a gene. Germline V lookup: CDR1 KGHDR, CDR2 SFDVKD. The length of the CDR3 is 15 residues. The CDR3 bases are TGTGCCACCAGACCTAGCGGAGCAGGTGGAGGTGAGCAGTTCTTC. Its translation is CATRPSGAGGGEQFF.

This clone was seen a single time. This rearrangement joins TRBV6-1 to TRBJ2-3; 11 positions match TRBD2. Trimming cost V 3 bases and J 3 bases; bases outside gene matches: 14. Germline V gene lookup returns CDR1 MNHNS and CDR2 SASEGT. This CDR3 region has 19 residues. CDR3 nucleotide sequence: TGTGCCAGCAGTGACCTGCTTAGCGGGGGGGCCAGTAGGACAGATACGCAGTATTTT. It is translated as CASSDLLSGGASRTDTQYF.